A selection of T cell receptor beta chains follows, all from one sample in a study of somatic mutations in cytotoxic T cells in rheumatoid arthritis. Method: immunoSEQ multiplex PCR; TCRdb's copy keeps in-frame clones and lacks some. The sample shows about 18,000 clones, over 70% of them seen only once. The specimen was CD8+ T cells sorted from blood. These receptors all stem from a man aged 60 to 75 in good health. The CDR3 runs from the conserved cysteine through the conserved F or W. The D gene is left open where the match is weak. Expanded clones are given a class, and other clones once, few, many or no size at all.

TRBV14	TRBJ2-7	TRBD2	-	CASRFGGSSYEQYF	TGTGCCAGCCGTTTCGGCGGGAGCTCCTACGAGCAGTACTTC
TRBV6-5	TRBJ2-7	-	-	CASSYSGTNREQYF	TGTGCCAGCAGTTACTCGGGGACAAATAGGGAGCAGTACTTC
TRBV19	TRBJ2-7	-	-	CASSKLWGRYEQYF	TGTGCCAGTAGTAAGCTCTGGGGCCGGTACGAGCAGTACTTC
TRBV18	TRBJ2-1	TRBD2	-	CASSPPGGSSYNEQFF	TGTGCCAGCTCACCACCGGGGGGGAGCTCCTACAATGAGCAGTTCTTC
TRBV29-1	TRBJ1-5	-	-	CSVPYALHRKRSNQPQHF	TGCAGCGTCCCCTATGCGCTCCACAGAAAACGTAGCAATCAGCCCCAGCATTTT
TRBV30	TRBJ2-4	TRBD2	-	CAWSVGGGRQNIQYF	TGTGCCTGGAGTGTAGGCGGGGGGCGGCAAAACATTCAGTACTTC
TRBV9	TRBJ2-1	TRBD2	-	CASSVPGSGIISGNEQFF	TGTGCCAGCAGCGTCCCGGGTAGCGGGATTATCTCTGGAAATGAGCAGTTCTTC
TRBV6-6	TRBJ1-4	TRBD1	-	CASSYEGAANEKLFF	TGTGCCAGCAGTTACGAGGGGGCAGCTAATGAAAAACTGTTTTTT
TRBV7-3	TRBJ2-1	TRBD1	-	CASSQDRVADNEQFF	TGTGCCAGCAGCCAGGACAGGGTTGCTGACAATGAGCAGTTCTTC
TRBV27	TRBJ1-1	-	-	CASSLNLRTEAFF	TGTGCCAGCAGTTTGAACTTGAGAACTGAAGCTTTCTTT
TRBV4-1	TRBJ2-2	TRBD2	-	CASSQGTSALTGELFF	TGCGCCAGCAGCCAAGGGACTAGCGCCCTCACCGGGGAGCTGTTTTTT
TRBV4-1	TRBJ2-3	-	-	CASSQGTPYTGDTQYF	TGCGCCAGCAGCCAAGGGACACCGTATACTGGAGATACGCAGTATTTT
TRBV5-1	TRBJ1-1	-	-	CASSLVRQSATEAFF	TGCGCCAGCAGCTTGGTGCGACAGTCAGCCACTGAAGCTTTCTTT
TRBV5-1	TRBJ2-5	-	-	CASSPFGGQMYQETQYF	TGCGCCAGCAGCCCCTTCGGCGGCCAGATGTACCAAGAGACCCAGTACTTC
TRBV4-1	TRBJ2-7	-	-	CASSQEQGIMREQYF	TGCGCCAGCAGCCAAGAACAGGGAATAATGCGCGAGCAGTACTTC
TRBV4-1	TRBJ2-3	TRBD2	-	CASSLSRTSGVGDTQYF	TGCGCCAGCAGCCTTTCTCGTACTAGCGGGGTTGGAGATACGCAGTATTTT
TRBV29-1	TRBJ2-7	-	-	CSVEVTAYEQYF	TGCAGCGTTGAAGTGACAGCTTACGAGCAGTACTTC
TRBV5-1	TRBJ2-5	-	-	CASSFAPRETQYF	TGCGCCAGCAGCTTCGCACCACGGGAGACCCAGTACTTC
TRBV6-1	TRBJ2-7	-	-	CASSSRSVYEQYF	TGTGCCAGCAGTTCCCGGTCCGTGTACGAGCAGTACTTC
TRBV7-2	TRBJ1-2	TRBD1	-	CASSLVGQVANYGYTF	TGTGCCAGCAGCTTAGTTGGACAGGTCGCTAACTATGGCTACACCTTC
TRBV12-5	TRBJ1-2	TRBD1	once	CASGLVLGQGRIYGYTF	TGTGCTAGTGGTTTGGTACTGGGACAGGGGCGGATCTATGGCTACACCTTC
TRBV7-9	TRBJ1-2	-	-	CASSPTGNGYTF	TGTGCCAGCAGTCCTACAGGGAATGGCTACACCTTC
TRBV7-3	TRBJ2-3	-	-	CASSSGDSYTDTQYF	TGTGCCAGCAGCTCAGGAGACAGTTACACAGATACGCAGTATTTT
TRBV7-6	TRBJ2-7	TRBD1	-	CASSSRDRGYEQYF	TGTGCCAGCAGCAGCCGGGACAGGGGTTACGAGCAGTACTTC
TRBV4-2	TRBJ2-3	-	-	CASSQVVRTEAEGTQYF	TGTGCCAGCAGCCAAGTTGTGAGGACAGAGGCAGAAGGTACGCAGTATTTT
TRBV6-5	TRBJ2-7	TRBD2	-	CASSYSTAGGDEQYF	TGTGCCAGCAGTTACTCGACCGCGGGAGGAGACGAGCAGTACTTC
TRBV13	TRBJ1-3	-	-	CASSLGSYSGNTIYF	TGTGCCAGCAGCTTGGGCAGCTACTCTGGAAACACCATATATTTT
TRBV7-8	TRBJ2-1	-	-	CASSPGGSSREQFF	TGTGCCAGCAGCCCGGGCGGATCTAGCAGGGAGCAGTTCTTC
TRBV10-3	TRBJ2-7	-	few	CAISEDFYEQYF	TGTGCCATCAGTGAGGACTTCTACGAGCAGTACTTC
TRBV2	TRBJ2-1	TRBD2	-	CASSGGLAGTLSSYNEQFF	TGTGCCAGCAGTGGGGGACTAGCGGGAACTTTGAGCTCCTACAATGAGCAGTTCTTC